One sample yielded the 5 T cell receptor beta chains listed below, sequenced in a study of human T cells and chemical hapten exposure (dated by TCRdb to about 2021). The method was RACE. TCRdb names NextSeq 500 as the instrument used. TCRdb reprocessing: public reads trimmed at Q25 with fastp, clones called with MiXCR, in-frame beta chains kept. Entries are consolidated by CDR3 protein sequence, retaining the most common genes and DNA. This sample has under 300,000 distinct CDR3 sequences in its table, and 7.5% to 9% of those were observed once. In total, the top ten clones hold 2% to 3% of the sample. This specimen's time point label, per the study, means: pre-sensitization, week 0. The treatment or condition label on this specimen signifies: therapeutic diphenylcyclopropenone sensitization with weekly scalp DPC. Source: whole blood, taken in connection with sensitization to the hapten diphenylcyclopropenone (DPC). These receptors came from a woman in her forties with alopecia areata. Some clones in this sample may be carry-over from other donors' samples.

The gene calls are TRBV5-1 and TRBJ1-1, with D perhaps matching TRBD1 (5 bases). Trimming shortened V by 0 bases and J by 1 base, and 10 bases separated the two germline ends. CDR1 SGHRS and CDR2 YFSETQ come from the germline V gene. This CDR3 spans 15 amino acids. The CDR3 loop is CASSLEYGANTEAFF. The CDR3, as DNA: TGCGCCAGCAGCTTGGAGTACGGGGCGAACACTGAAGCTTTCTTT.

The gene calls are TRBV7-2 and TRBJ2-3, with 8 bases fitting TRBD2. This CDR3 region has 14 residues. The J segment lost 10 bases and the V segment lost 1 base, leaving 7 bases of the junction unmatched. The germline gives CDR1 SGHTA, CDR2 FQGNSA. The CDR3 sequence is CASSLGRGGLAQYF. DNA for the CDR3: TGTGCCAGCAGCTTAGGTCGCGGGGGGCTGGCGCAGTATTTT.

The chain joins TRBV5-6 to TRBJ2-3; D remains ambiguous. Germline V lookup: CDR1 SGHDT, CDR2 YYEEEE. The V end was cut by 0 bases, the J end by 4 bases, with 12 bases between. This CDR3 has 15 residues. CDR3 in amino acids: CASSLEGLGADTQYF. The CDR3 DNA reads as TGTGCCAGCAGCTTGGAGGGCCTCGGTGCAGATACGCAGTATTTT. Drawing the rest from reference TRBV5-6 and TRBJ2-3, the complete variable domain is DAGVTQSPTHLIKTRGQQVTLRCSPKSGHDTVSWYQQALGQGPQFIFQYYEEEERQRGNFPDRFSGHQFPNYSSELNVNALLLGDSALYLCASSLEGLGADTQYFGPGTRLTVL.

This clonotype was observed many times. This chain links TRBV28 with TRBJ2-7; no clear D. Trimming pared 7 bases from V and 0 bases from J, leaving 19 bases between. This CDR3 has 16 residues. Germline V CDR1 and CDR2: MDHEN, SYDVKM. CDR3 in amino acids: CASKSHLGASSYEQYF. CDR3 coding DNA: TGTGCCAGCAAATCTCACTTGGGCGCGAGCTCCTACGAGCAGTACTTC.

The sample holds a few counts of this clonotype. This chain uses TRBV10-3 with TRBJ2-7; maybe TRBD1 (6 bases). The germline V gene has CDR1 ENHRY and CDR2 SYGVKD. The CDR3 runs to 14 residues. Trimming took off 3 bases at V and 2 bases at J, with 11 bases between the two ends. Here the CDR3 DNA reads TGTGCCATCAGTGACAGAACAGGGACCTACGAGCAGTACTTC. Protein product: CAISDRTGTYEQYF.